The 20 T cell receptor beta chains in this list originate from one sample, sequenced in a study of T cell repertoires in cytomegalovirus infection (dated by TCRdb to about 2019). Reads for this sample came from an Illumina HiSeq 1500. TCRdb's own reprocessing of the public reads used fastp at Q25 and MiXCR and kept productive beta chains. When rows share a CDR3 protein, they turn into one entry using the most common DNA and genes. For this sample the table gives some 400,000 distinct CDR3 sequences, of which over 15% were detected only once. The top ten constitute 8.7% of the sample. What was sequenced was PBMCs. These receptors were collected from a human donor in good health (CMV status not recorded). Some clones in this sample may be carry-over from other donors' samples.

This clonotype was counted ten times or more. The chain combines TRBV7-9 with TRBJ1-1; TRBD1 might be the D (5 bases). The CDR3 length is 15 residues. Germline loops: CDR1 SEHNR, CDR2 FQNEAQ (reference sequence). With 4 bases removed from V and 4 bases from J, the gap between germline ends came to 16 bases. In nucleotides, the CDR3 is TGTGCCAGCAGCTCACTAACGGCGGGGGGCACTGAAGCTTTCTTT. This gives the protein CASSSLTAGGTEAFF.

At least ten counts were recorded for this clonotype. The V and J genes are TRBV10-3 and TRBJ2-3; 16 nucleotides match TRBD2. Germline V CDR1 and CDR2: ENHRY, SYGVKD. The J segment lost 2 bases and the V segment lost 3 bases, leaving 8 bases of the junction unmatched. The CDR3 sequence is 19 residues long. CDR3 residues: CAISDTGTSGRADTDTQYF. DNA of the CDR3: TGTGCCATCAGTGATACCGGGACTAGCGGGAGGGCCGACACAGATACGCAGTATTTT.

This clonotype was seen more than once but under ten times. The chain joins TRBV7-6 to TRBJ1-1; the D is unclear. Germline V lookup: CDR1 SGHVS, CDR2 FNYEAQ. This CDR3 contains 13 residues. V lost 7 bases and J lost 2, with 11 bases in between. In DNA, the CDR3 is TGTGCCAGCATCTTCCGGGAAAACACTGAAGCTTTCTTT. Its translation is CASIFRENTEAFF.

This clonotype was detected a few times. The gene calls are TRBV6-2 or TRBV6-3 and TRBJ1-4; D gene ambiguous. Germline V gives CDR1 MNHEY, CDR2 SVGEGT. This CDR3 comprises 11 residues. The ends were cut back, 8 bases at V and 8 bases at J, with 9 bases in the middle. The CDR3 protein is CASARNEKLFF. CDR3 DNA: TGTGCCAGCGCAAGAAACGAAAAACTGTTTTTT.

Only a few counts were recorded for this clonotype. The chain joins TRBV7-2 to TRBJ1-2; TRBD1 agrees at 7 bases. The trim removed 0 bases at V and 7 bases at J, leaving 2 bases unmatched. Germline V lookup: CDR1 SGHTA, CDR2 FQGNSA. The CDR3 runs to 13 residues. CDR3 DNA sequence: TGTGCCAGCAGCTTAGCAGGGGGCATTGGCTACACCTTC. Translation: CASSLAGGIGYTF.

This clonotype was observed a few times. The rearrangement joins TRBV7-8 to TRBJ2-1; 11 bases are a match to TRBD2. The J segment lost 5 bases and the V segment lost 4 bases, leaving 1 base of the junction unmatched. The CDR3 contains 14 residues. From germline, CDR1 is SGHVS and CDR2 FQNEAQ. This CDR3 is CASSSGLADNEQFF. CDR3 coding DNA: TGTGCCAGCAGCTCGGGACTAGCGGACAATGAGCAGTTCTTC.

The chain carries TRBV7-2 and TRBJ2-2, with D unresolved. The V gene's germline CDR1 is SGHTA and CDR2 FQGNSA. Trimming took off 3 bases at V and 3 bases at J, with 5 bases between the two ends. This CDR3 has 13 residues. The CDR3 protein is CASSFVYTGELFF. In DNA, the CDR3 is TGTGCCAGCAGCTTTGTCTACACCGGGGAGCTGTTTTTT.

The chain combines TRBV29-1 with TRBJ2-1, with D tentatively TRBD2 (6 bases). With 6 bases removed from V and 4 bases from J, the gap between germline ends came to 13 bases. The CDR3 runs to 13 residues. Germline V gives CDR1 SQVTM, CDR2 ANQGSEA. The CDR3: CSVRDPSYNEQFF. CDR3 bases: TGCAGCGTGCGGGATCCTTCATACAATGAGCAGTTCTTC.

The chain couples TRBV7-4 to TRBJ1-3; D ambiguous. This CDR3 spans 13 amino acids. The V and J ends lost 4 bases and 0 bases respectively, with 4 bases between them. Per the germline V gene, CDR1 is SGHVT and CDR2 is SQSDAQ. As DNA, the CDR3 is TGTGCCAGCAGCTCCATCTCTGGAAACACCATATATTTT. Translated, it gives CASSSISGNTIYF.

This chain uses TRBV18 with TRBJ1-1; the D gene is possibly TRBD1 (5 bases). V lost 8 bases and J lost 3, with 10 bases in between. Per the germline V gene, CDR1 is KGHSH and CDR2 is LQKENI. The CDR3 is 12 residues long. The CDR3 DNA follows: TGTGCCAGCGCCGGGGCGGACACTGAAGCTTTCTTT. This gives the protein CASAGADTEAFF.

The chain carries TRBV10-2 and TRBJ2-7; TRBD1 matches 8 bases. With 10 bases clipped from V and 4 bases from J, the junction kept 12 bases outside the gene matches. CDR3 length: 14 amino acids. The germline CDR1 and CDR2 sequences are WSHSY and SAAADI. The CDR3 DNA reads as TGCGCCACCGGACCTTCGGGACAGGCATACGAGCAGTACTTC. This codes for CATGPSGQAYEQYF.

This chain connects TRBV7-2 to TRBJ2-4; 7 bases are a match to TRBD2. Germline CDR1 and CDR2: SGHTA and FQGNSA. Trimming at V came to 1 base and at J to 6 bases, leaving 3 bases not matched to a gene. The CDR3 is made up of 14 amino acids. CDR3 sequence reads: CASSLEAGPNIQYF. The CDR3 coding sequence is TGTGCCAGCAGCTTAGAAGCGGGACCAAACATTCAGTACTTC. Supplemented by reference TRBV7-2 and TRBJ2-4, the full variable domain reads GAGVSQSPSNKVTEKGKDVELRCDPISGHTALYWYRQSLGQGLEFLIYFQGNSAPDKSGLPSDRFSAERTGGSVSTLTIQRTQQEDSAVYLCASSLEAGPNIQYFGAGTRLSVL.

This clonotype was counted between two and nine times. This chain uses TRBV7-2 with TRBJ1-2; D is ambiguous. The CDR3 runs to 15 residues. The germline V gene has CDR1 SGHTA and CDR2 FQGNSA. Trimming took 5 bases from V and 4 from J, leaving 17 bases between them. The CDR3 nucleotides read TGTGCCAGCAGCCCCGCCGGGAGAACAGCCTATGGCTACACCTTC. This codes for CASSPAGRTAYGYTF. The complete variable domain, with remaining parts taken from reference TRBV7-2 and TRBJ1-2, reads GAGVSQSPSNKVTEKGKDVELRCDPISGHTALYWYRQSLGQGLEFLIYFQGNSAPDKSGLPSDRFSAERTGGSVSTLTIQRTQQEDSAVYLCASSPAGRTAYGYTFGSGTRLTVV.

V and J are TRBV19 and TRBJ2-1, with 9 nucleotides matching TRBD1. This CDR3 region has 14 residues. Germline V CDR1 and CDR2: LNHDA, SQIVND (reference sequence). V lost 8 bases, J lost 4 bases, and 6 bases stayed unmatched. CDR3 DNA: TGTGCCAGTCGAGGGACAGGGTATTACAATGAGCAGTTCTTC. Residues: CASRGTGYYNEQFF.

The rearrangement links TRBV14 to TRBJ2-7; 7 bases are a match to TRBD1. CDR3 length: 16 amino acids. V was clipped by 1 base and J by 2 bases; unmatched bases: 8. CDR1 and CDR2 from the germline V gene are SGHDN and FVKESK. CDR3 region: CASSQGRGGRAYEQYF. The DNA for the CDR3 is TGTGCCAGCAGCCAAGGACGAGGGGGCCGCGCCTACGAGCAGTACTTC.

The CDR3 region has the DNA TGCAGTGCTAGATTGGGCGGGACTAGCGTGAGCGGGACCCAGTACTTC. Protein product: CSARLGGTSVSGTQYF. The chain uses TRBV20-1 and TRBJ2-5, with 10 bases fitting TRBD2. The junction had 13 bases not matched to a gene; V was cut back by 2 bases and J by 7 bases. CDR1 DFQATT and CDR2 SNEGSKA come from the germline V gene (reference sequence). The CDR3 is made up of 16 amino acids.

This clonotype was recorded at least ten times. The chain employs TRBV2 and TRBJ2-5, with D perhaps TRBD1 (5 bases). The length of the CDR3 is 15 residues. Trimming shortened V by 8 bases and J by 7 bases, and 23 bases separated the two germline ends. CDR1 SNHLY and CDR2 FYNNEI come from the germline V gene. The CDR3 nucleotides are TGTGCCAGCGGCGGAACAGTTGACAGAGTAGGGACCCAGTACTTC. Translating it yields CASGGTVDRVGTQYF. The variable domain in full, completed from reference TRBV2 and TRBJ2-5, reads EPEVTQTPSHQVTQMGQEVILRCVPISNHLYFYWYRQILGQKVEFLVSFYNNEISEKSEIFDDQFSVERPDGSNFTLKIRSTKLEDSAMYFCASGGTVDRVGTQYFGPGTRLLVL.

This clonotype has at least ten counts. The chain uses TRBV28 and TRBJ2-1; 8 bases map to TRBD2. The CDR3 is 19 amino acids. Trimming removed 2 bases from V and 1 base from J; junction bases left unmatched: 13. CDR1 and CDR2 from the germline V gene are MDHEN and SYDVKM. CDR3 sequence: CASSLDAPGSGSSYNEQFF. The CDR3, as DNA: TGTGCCAGCAGTTTAGACGCTCCGGGGAGCGGGAGTTCCTACAATGAGCAGTTCTTC.

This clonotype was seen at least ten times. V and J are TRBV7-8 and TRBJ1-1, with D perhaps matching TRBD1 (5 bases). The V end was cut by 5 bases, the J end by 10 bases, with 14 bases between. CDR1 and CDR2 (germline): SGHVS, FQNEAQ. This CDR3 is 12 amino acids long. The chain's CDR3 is CASSRGTVGAFF. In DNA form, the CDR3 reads TGTGCCAGCAGCCGTGGGACCGTAGGAGCTTTCTTT. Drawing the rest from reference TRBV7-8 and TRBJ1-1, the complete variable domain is GAGVSQSPRYKVAKRGQDVALRCDPISGHVSLFWYQQALGQGPEFLTYFQNEAQLDKSGLPSDRFFAERPEGSVSTLKIQRTQQEDSAVYLCASSRGTVGAFFGQGTRLTVV.

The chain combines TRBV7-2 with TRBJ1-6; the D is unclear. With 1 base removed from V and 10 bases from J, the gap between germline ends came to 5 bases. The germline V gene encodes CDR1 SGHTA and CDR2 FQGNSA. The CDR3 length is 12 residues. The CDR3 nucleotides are TGTGCCAGCAGCTTAGTTACGTCACCCCTCCACTTT. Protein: CASSLVTSPLHF.